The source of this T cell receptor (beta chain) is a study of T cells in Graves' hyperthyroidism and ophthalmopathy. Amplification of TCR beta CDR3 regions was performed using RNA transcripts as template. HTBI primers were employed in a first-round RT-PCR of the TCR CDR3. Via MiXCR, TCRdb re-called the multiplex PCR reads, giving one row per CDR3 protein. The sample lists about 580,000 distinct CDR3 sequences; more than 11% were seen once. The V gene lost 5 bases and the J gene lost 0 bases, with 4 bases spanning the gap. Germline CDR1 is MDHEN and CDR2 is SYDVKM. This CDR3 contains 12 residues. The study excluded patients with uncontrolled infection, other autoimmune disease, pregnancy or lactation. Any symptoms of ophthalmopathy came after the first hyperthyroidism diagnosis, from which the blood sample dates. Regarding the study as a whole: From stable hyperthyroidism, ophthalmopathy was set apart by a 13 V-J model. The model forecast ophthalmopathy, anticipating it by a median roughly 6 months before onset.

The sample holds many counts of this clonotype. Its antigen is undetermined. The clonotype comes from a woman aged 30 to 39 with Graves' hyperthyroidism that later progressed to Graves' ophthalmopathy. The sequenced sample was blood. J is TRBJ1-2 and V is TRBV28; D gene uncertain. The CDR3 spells CASSTANYGYTF. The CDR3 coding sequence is TGTGCCAGCAGTACTGCTAACTATGGCTACACCTTC.